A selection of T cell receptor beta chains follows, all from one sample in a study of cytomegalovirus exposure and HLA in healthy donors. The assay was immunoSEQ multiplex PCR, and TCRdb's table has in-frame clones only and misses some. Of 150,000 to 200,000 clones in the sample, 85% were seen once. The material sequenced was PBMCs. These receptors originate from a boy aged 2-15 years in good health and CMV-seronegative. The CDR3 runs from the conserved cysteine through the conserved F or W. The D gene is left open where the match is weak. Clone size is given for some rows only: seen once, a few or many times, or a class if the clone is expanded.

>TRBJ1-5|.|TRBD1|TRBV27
TGTGCCAGCCTGAATGAGGGGGCATTTCAGCCCCAGCATTTT
CASLNEGAFQPQHF
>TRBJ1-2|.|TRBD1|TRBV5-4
TGTGCCAGCAGCTACCACGACAGGGGTGGTGGCTACACCTTC
CASSYHDRGGGYTF
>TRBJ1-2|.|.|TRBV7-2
TGTGCCAGCAGCTTAGAGCCCCAGGCATATGGCTACACCTTC
CASSLEPQAYGYTF
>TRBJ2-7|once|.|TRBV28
TGTGCCAGCAGTTTGACTTCCTACGAGCAGTACTTC
CASSLTSYEQYF
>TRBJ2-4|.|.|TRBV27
TGTGCCAGCAGTTCCCAACGACAGGACCTAGCCAAAAACATTCAGTACTTC
CASSSQRQDLAKNIQYF
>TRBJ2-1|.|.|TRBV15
TGTGCCACCCTTGGGGCGACCTACAATGAGCAGTTCTTC
CATLGATYNEQFF
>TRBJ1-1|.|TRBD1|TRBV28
TGTGCCAGCAGAGACAGGGGGAACACTGAAGCTTTCTTT
CASRDRGNTEAFF
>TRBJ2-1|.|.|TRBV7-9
TGTTCCAGCAGCTTAAAAGAGTTCTCTGGAGACAATGAGCAGTTCTTC
CSSSLKEFSGDNEQFF
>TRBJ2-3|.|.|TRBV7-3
TGTGCCAGCAGCCGAGGGGGGGCAGATACGCAGTATTTT
CASSRGGADTQYF
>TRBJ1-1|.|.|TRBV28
TGTGCCAGCAGTCCCGAAAGCATGAACACTGAAGCTTTCTTT
CASSPESMNTEAFF
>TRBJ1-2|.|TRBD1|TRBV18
TGTGCCAGCAGACAGGGCGTTGGCGGCTACACCTTC
CASRQGVGGYTF
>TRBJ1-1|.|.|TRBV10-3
TGTGCCATCAGGGGTACAGTTATGAACACTGAAGCTTTCTTT
CAIRGTVMNTEAFF
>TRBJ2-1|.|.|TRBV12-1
TGTGCCAGCAGCCGGTCCCAGACCAGGAGGTTATACAATGAGCAGTTCTTC
CASSRSQTRRLYNEQFF
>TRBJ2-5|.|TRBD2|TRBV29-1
TGCAGCGTTGAAGGCAGACTAGCACAAGAGACCCAGTACTTC
CSVEGRLAQETQYF
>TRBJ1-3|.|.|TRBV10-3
TGTGCCATCAGTGGGACAGACTCTGGAAACACCATATATTTT
CAISGTDSGNTIYF
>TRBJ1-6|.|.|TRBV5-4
TGTGCCAGCAGCAACCAGCAGGGACACCCAGGTTCACCCCTCCACTTT
CASSNQQGHPGSPLHF
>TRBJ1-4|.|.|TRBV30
TGTGCCTGGAGTCGACAGGATAGTAATGAAAAACTGTTTTTT
CAWSRQDSNEKLFF
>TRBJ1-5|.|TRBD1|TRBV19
TGTGCCAGTAGTATAGGGGTGGGGACAGGGGGTTATAGCAATCAGCCCCAGCATTTT
CASSIGVGTGGYSNQPQHF
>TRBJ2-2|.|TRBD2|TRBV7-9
TGTGCCAGCAGCTCGGGACTAGCGGGGGGGCCGGACACCGGGGAGCTGTTTTTT
CASSSGLAGGPDTGELFF
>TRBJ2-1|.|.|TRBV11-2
TGTGCCAGCAGCTTAGACAGGGCGGTTGAGCAGTTCTTC
CASSLDRAVEQFF
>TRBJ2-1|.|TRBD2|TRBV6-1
TGTGCCAGCAACGGGGGGACCTCCTACAATGAGCAGTTCTTC
CASNGGTSYNEQFF
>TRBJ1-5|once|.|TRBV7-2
TGTGCCAGCAGCTTAGTCCCCAGATTCAATCAGCCCCAGCATTTT
CASSLVPRFNQPQHF
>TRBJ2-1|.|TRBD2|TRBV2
TGTGCCAGCAGTTCTAGCGGGAGGTCCTCCAATGAGCAGTTCTTC
CASSSSGRSSNEQFF
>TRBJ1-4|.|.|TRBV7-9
TGTTCCAGCAGGGAGGGGAGATTCCTTACTAATGAAAAACTGTTTTTT
CSSREGRFLTNEKLFF
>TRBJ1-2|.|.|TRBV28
TGTGCCAGCAGTTCATCCTCTTGGGAGGTCTCGATCTATGGCTACACCTTC
CASSSSSWEVSIYGYTF
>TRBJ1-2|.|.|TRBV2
TGTGCCAGCAGTGAATTAGGAGGAAACCGGTATGGCTACACCTTC
CASSELGGNRYGYTF
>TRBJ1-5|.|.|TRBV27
TGTGCCAGCAGTTTAATGGGCAGTCCAAATCAGCCCCAGCATTTT
CASSLMGSPNQPQHF
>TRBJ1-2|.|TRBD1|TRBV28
TGTGCCAGCAGTCGACAGGGGGCCGGTGGCTACACCTTC
CASSRQGAGGYTF